These T cell receptor beta chains were read from a single sample in a study of T-cell memory formation after mild COVID-19. TCRdb re-called the 5' RACE reads through MiXCR, storing one row per CDR3 protein. Of hundreds of thousands of distinct CDR3 sequences in the sample, about 16% were seen once. Sequences were obtained from PBMCs or a T cell subset sorted from them (not recorded which). Receptor source: a man between 18 and 35 years old who had mild COVID-19 (a few samples of this study predate the infection). Cell type and time point are not known. Each CDR3 is given with its conserved first and last residue. A D gene is named only where the DNA matches it firmly. Rows give clone size only sometimes, using once, few, many, or a class for an expanded clone.

>TRBV7-9|TRBJ2-3|TRBD2|NA
TGTGCCAGCAGCTGGACTAGCGGGGGGGCAGATACGCAGTATTTT
CASSWTSGGADTQYF
>TRBV6-5|TRBJ2-1|TRBD1|few
TGTGCCAGCAGTTACTCCCTTTACAGGGGGCGAGGGGACAATGAGCAGTTCTTC
CASSYSLYRGRGDNEQFF
>TRBV6-5|TRBJ1-4|NA|NA
TGTGCCAGCAGTTACAGGGCCCTTAATGAAAAACTGTTTTTT
CASSYRALNEKLFF
>TRBV3-1|TRBJ1-2|NA|NA
TGTGCCAGCACCCCCTACCGGGACGCGGAGGACTATGGCTACACCTTC
CASTPYRDAEDYGYTF
>TRBV24-1|TRBJ1-2|NA|NA
TGTGCCACCAGTGATTCGTCGATAGGGAACTATGGCTACACCTTC
CATSDSSIGNYGYTF
>TRBV18|TRBJ2-2|NA|NA
TGTGCCAGCTCACAACGGACGGTAGCGGAAGCGAACACCGGGGAGCTGTTTTTT
CASSQRTVAEANTGELFF
>TRBV10-3|TRBJ1-2|TRBD1|few
TGTGCCATCAGTGAGAGAGGGGGCAACTATGGCTACACCTTC
CAISERGGNYGYTF
>TRBV4-3|TRBJ1-2|NA|few
TGCGCCAGCAGCCAAGATACGTGGGGATCTCGGGGCTACACCTTC
CASSQDTWGSRGYTF
>TRBV4-1|TRBJ1-5|TRBD1|NA
TGCGCCAGCAGCCAAGACGTGACAGGGATCAATCAGCCCCAGCATTTT
CASSQDVTGINQPQHF
>TRBV6-2/TRBV6-3|TRBJ2-7|TRBD1|few
TGTGCCAGCAGTCCACTCCCCCGGACAGGCATGTTCTACGAGCAGTACTTC
CASSPLPRTGMFYEQYF
>TRBV6-5|TRBJ1-2|NA|NA
TGTGCCAGCAGTCAGGGTACCCGCTATGGCTACACCTTC
CASSQGTRYGYTF
>TRBV29-1|TRBJ2-5|NA|NA
TGCAGCGTTGGTGTATGGTACCAAGAGACCCAGTACTTC
CSVGVWYQETQYF
>TRBV7-2|TRBJ2-2|TRBD1|few
TGTGCCAGCAGCGTGGGACAGACGTCCGGGGAGCTGTTTTTT
CASSVGQTSGELFF
>TRBV4-3|TRBJ2-3|NA|NA
TGCGCCAGCAGCCTTGGGGGGGGCCCAGATACGCAGTATTTT
CASSLGGGPDTQYF
>TRBV11-2|TRBJ2-3|TRBD2|NA
TGTGCCAGCAGTCGTGGGACTAGCTTGATCACAGATACGCAGTATTTT
CASSRGTSLITDTQYF
>TRBV5-1|TRBJ2-5|TRBD2|NA
TGCGCCAGCAGCTTGGCGGGTAGCGGGGATGGCGAGACCCAGTACTTC
CASSLAGSGDGETQYF
>TRBV29-1|TRBJ2-3|NA|NA
TGCAGCGTTGATTGGTCAGTCACAGATACGCAGTATTTT
CSVDWSVTDTQYF
>TRBV29-1|TRBJ1-1|TRBD1|NA
TGCAGCGTCGGACGGACAGGGAATCAAGCTTTCTTT
CSVGRTGNQAFF
>TRBV11-2|TRBJ1-2|NA|NA
TGTGCCAGCAGCTTACTCCAGAATTATGGCTACACCTTC
CASSLLQNYGYTF
>TRBV13|TRBJ1-1|TRBD1|many
TGTGCCAGCAGCTGGGGACAGGGGAACACTGAAGCTTTCTTT
CASSWGQGNTEAFF
>TRBV7-9|TRBJ1-1|TRBD1|few
TGTGCCAGCAGCGCTCCCTACAGGGGGGACACTGAAGCTTTCTTT
CASSAPYRGDTEAFF
>TRBV7-3|TRBJ2-5|NA|NA
TGTGCCAGCAGCCGAGGGTCCCAAGAGACCCAGTACTTC
CASSRGSQETQYF
>TRBV4-3|TRBJ1-2|NA|few
TGCGCCAGCAGCCAAGATACGGGACCGCCTAACTATGGCTACACCTTC
CASSQDTGPPNYGYTF
>TRBV6-1|TRBJ2-7|NA|NA
TGTGCCAGCAGAGTACAGGTTCGATCCTACGAGCAGTACTTC
CASRVQVRSYEQYF
>TRBV6-5|TRBJ2-2|NA|many
TGTGCCAGCAGTTCCGCGGACGCGAGGAGGGAGCTGTTTTTT
CASSSADARRELFF
>TRBV7-8|TRBJ1-1|NA|few
TGTGCCAGCAGCTTGGGACCCCCTGGGAACACTGAAGCTTTCTTT
CASSLGPPGNTEAFF
>TRBV12-3/TRBV12-4|TRBJ2-1|TRBD2|few
TGTGCCAGCACCAAAAGCGGGGGTTCCTACAATGAGCAGTTCTTC
CASTKSGGSYNEQFF
>TRBV5-1|TRBJ2-3|TRBD2|NA
TGCGCCAGCAGCTTACGGGGGGGCCAAGAAGATACGCAGTATTTT
CASSLRGGQEDTQYF
>TRBV6-6|TRBJ2-4|NA|few
TGTGCCAGCAGGCCTCCTCTTCGGATAGCCAAAAACATTCAGTACTTC
CASRPPLRIAKNIQYF
>TRBV5-1|TRBJ2-3|NA|few
TGCGCCAGCATACCAGGACTTACCCCCGCAGATACGCAGTATTTT
CASIPGLTPADTQYF
>TRBV18|TRBJ2-7|NA|few
TGTGCCAGCTCACCAGCTTCCCTGAGGGACGAGCAGTACTTC
CASSPASLRDEQYF
>TRBV29-1|TRBJ2-5|NA|NA
TGCAGCGTTGAGACCCAGTACTTC
CSVETQYF
>TRBV5-1|TRBJ2-7|NA|many
TGCGCCAGCAGCTTGGGTCGGGGGCGGCCCGAGCAGTACTTC
CASSLGRGRPEQYF
>TRBV19|TRBJ1-1|TRBD1|many
TGTGCCACTCGACAGGGGCCGCAACCACCTGAAGCTTTCTTT
CATRQGPQPPEAFF
>TRBV2|TRBJ2-7|TRBD1|many
TGTGCCAGTGAGGGGACAGCCTCCTACGAGCAGTACTTC
CASEGTASYEQYF
>TRBV4-1|TRBJ2-1|NA|NA
TGCGCCAGCAGCCAAGCACGGAGCTCCTACAATGAGCAGTTCTTC
CASSQARSSYNEQFF
>TRBV3-1|TRBJ1-6|NA|NA
TGTGCCAGCAGGTTAGGGATCAGTTCACCCCTCCACTTT
CASRLGISSPLHF
>TRBV4-3|TRBJ1-2|NA|NA
TGCGTCAGCAGCCAAGAACCCGGGTACTATGGCTACACCTTC
CVSSQEPGYYGYTF
>TRBV12-3/TRBV12-4|TRBJ2-7|NA|few
TGTGCCAGCAGTTTGGGGTCAGGGAGCGAGCAGTACTTC
CASSLGSGSEQYF
>TRBV6-5|TRBJ2-3|NA|many
TGTGCCAGCAAGAGGCAGGGAACAGATACGCAGTATTTT
CASKRQGTDTQYF
>TRBV7-6|TRBJ1-2|TRBD1|NA
TGTGCCAGCAGCCCGGATGCGGACAGGGACTATGGCTACACCTTC
CASSPDADRDYGYTF